This T cell receptor (beta chain) derives from a study of T cells in Graves' hyperthyroidism and ophthalmopathy (dated by TCRdb to the late 2010s). Context from the whole study: Peripheral blood samples were taken at initial diagnosis, before any treatment was given. To identify distinguishing TCR V-J signatures, a discovery cohort of around 98 patients was used, comprising 40 to 45 with Graves' ophthalmopathy and approximately 57 with stable Graves' hyperthyroidism. Prospective prediction of ophthalmopathy was tested in an independent validation cohort consisting of under 20 hyperthyroidism patients and approximately 16 patients who later progressed to ophthalmopathy. For training and testing, the 80 to 100 patients in the discovery cohort were randomly divided in a 7:3 ratio. In addition, the study compared T-cell repertoires in thyroid tissue and in blood from 6 or 7 Graves' hyperthyroidism patients. After sampling, hyperthyroidism patients received methimazole starting at 30 mg daily, and ophthalmopathy patients received high-dose intravenous methylprednisolone. According to the paper, TCR Vbeta CDR3 sequencing was carried out on about 140 peripheral blood samples, which came from 40 to 45 ophthalmopathy, roughly 75 hyperthyroidism and approximately 17 progressor patients.

What the work shows at the level of the full study, not this receptor alone: No statistical method was used to set the sample size in advance, and investigators knew the group allocation. Blood samples also contained most of the expanded thyroid clonotypes (frequency above 0.001), which suggests that blood repertoires may reflect thyroid immune responses. In validation, progression to ophthalmopathy was predicted by the model with nearly 71% sensitivity and 72% to 85% specificity, a median of 6.5 months before onset. A model built on a 13 V-J signature distinguished ophthalmopathy from stable hyperthyroidism, reaching about 88% sensitivity and around 81% specificity in cross-validation and 80%/75% in testing.

With regard to this clonotype: The antigen it recognizes is unknown. The input lacks base qualities; no much larger clone sits a single base away.

A patient counted as having stable Graves' hyperthyroidism if no progression to ophthalmopathy occurred over 18 months of follow-up. Hyperthyroidism patients were newly diagnosed, had a disease duration of under 2 months, and were aged 18 to 65 years. Any patient with an uncontrolled infection, another autoimmune disease, pregnancy or lactation was excluded. Diagnoses were established on the basis of clinical symptoms, serum thyroxine and TRAb, thyroid ultrasound, and orbital computed tomography. Ficoll-Paque density gradient centrifugation was used to isolate PBMCs from under 11 ml of fresh peripheral blood. Trizol reagent was used to extract total RNA, and RNA quality was then checked on an Agilent 2100 Bioanalyzer. CDR1 and CDR2 are read off the germline V gene (reference sequence) as LNHDA and SQIVND. V was cut back by 3 bases and J by 2 bases, leaving a gap of 11 bases between them. From its cysteine to its phenylalanine, the CDR3 spans 15 amino acids. Only CDR3 DNA remains: 45 bases, in frame from the first base.

The TCR beta CDR3 regions were amplified from the RNA transcripts. The TCR CDR3 was subjected to a first round of RT-PCR using the HTBI primer set and the Qiagen OneStep RT-PCR kit. Libraries were constructed in a second round of multiplex PCR, after which size selection and purification were performed. The libraries were sequenced on an Illumina HiSeq2000 using paired-end 100 bp reads. In the original analysis: SOAPnuke was used to process the raw data, removing reads that contained adapters or uncalled bases, had a mean Phred below 15, or lacked an exact match to the constant primer or identifier. High-quality paired reads were merged using COPE v1.2.5, and each unique nucleotide sequence was defined as a clonotype. MiTCR v1.1 was used to align clonotypes to the IMGT TRBV, TRBD and TRBJ reference segments. Analysis was restricted to V-J combinations with a frequency above 0.0001, which covered about 99% of repertoires. The TCS score was defined as the ratio of F50 (clonal expansion) to E x V (chaos), calculated using BLOSUM62-based TCRdist between CDR3 peptides within each V-J. Welch's t-statistics and random forest reduced fewer than 550 V-J features to around 14, which were used in a naive Bayes classifier (R e1071). The Morisita-Horn index was used to measure how similar the thyroid and blood repertoires were. TCRdb trimmed public reads at Q25 via fastp, called clones via MiXCR and kept in-frame beta chains. Each record represents a unique CDR3 protein, reported with the most common genes and DNA among its rows. TCRdb's processing, not the study's, gives the V and J calls here. The sample table records around 700,000 distinct CDR3 sequences; roughly 32% of these occur just once. The ten largest clones represent 30% to 40% of the sample.

The receptor comes from a middle-aged woman with Graves' hyperthyroidism. What was sequenced was blood. The V gene is TRBV19 and the J gene is TRBJ1-5, with a tentative D gene TRBD1 over 5 matching bases. The CDR3 region: CASSIPGSGNQPQHF. The bases are TGTGCCAGTAGTATCCCAGGGTCGGGCAATCAGCCCCAGCATTTT.